The rows below give T cell receptor beta chains drawn from one sample of a study of cytomegalovirus exposure and HLA in healthy donors. TCRdb's table, derived via immunoSEQ multiplex PCR, lists solely in-frame clones and lacks some. The table gives about 48,000 clones; the top ten clones make up around 5.6% of it. Sequences were obtained from PBMCs. These receptors all stem from a male donor in good health and CMV-seropositive. CDR3s include the opening cysteine and the closing phenylalanine or tryptophan.

v_gene	j_gene	CDR3aa
TRBV9	TRBJ2-3	CASSAGLAHTDTQYF
TRBV4-2	TRBJ1-1	CASSPTGGNTEAFF
TRBV9	TRBJ2-7	CASSVSRTGLHEQYF
TRBV2	TRBJ2-2	CASNERGGTGELFF
TRBV7-9	TRBJ2-7	CASSLMQGGEQYF
TRBV5-5	TRBJ1-1	CASSPGVVTEAFF
TRBV19	TRBJ2-1	CASGNLRLYNEQFF
TRBV7-3	TRBJ2-1	CASSFESSYNEQFF
TRBV5-4	TRBJ1-1	CASSLDGSGLGGEAFF
TRBV7-2	TRBJ2-1	CASSLAPNSYNEQFF
TRBV5-1	TRBJ1-1	CASSLGTVITEAFF
TRBV7-9	TRBJ1-1	CASSLRFPENTEAFF
TRBV7-2	-	CASSLAKDRAGYEQYF
TRBV28	TRBJ1-1	CASSSGTVPHTEAFF
TRBV12-5	TRBJ1-1	CASGPGQGVGATEAFF
TRBV11-2	TRBJ2-1	CASSLGDRVDEQFF
TRBV19	TRBJ1-1	CASGIRQGEAFF
TRBV5-1	TRBJ2-5	CASSFSGGETQYF
TRBV19	TRBJ2-5	CASRTGGAQETQYF
TRBV28	TRBJ1-6	CASSFLRSPLHF